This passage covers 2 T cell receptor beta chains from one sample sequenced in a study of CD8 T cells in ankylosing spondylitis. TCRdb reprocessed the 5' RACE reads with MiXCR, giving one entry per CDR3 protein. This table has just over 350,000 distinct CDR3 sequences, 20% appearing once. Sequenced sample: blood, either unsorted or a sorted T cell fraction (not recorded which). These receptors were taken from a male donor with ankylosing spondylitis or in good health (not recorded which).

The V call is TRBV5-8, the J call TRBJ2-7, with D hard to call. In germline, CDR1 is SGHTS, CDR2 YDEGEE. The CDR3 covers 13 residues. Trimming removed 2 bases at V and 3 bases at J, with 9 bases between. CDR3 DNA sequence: TGTGCCAGCAGCTTCGCCCCATTCTACGAGCAGTACTTC. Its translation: CASSFAPFYEQYF.

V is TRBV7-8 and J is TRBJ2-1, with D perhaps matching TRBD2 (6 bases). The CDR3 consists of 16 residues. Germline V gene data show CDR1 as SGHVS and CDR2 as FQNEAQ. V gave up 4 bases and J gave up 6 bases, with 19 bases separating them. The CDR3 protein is CASSWSVGTRANEQFF. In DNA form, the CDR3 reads TGTGCCAGCAGCTGGAGCGTGGGGACTCGAGCCAATGAGCAGTTCTTC.